Each of the 12 T cell receptor beta chains below was sequenced from the same sample in a study of blood T cells in healthy people across ages. Next came a second PCR, run for about 6 to 12 cycles, which used a sample-barcoded 5' primer along with a J-beta primer mix. TCRdb called the 5' RACE reads again in MiXCR, with one record for every CDR3 protein. The table lists roughly 830,000 distinct CDR3 sequences, around 68% of them singletons. The sequenced material came from blood. Source of these receptors: a man aged 25-45 years in good health.

This clonotype was seen a few times. This chain joins TRBV9 and TRBJ1-6, with 7 positions matching TRBD1. Germline V gives CDR1 SGDLS, CDR2 YYNGEE. V shed 4 bases and J 7 bases; nucleotides not matched to a gene: 8. The CDR3 runs to 15 residues. Here the CDR3 DNA reads TGTGCCAGCAGCCCCCGGGACAGCAAAAATTCACCCCTCCACTTT. It translates to CASSPRDSKNSPLHF.

The V gene is TRBV4-3, the J gene TRBJ2-3; 11 bases map to TRBD2. With 3 bases clipped from V and 3 bases from J, the junction kept 2 bases outside the gene matches. Germline V gene sequence: CDR1 LGHNA, CDR2 YSLEER. This CDR3 has 15 residues. The CDR3 sequence is CASSQGLAATDTQYF. The CDR3 bases are TGCGCCAGCAGCCAGGGACTAGCGGCAACAGATACGCAGTATTTT.

This chain joins TRBV6-2 or TRBV6-3 and TRBJ2-1; D unresolved. V gave up 7 bases and J gave up 4 bases, with 11 bases separating them. The CDR3 is 13 amino acids. CDR1 is MNHEY and CDR2 is SVGEGT in the germline V gene. This CDR3 is CASTPSGYNEQFF. In nucleotides, the CDR3 is TGTGCCAGCACCCCGAGTGGATACAATGAGCAGTTCTTC.

This clonotype is a singleton in its sample. At one of its ends the junction is not consistent with the germline gene, which may arise from a read error. This sequence joins TRBV2 and TRBJ1-5; 7 bases are shared with TRBD1. CDR1 and CDR2 from the germline V gene are SNHLY and FYNNEI. This CDR3 is built from 15 residues. The DNA of the CDR3 is TGTGCCAGCAGCGAAGGGGGCCGGAGAAATCAGCCCCAGCATTTT. Protein product: CASSEGGRRNQPQHF.

The chain couples TRBV9 to TRBJ2-1, with D possibly matching TRBD2 (6 bases). The CDR3 is made up of 15 amino acids. CDR1 is SGDLS and CDR2 is YYNGEE in the germline V gene. Trimming took off 0 bases at V and 3 bases at J, with 10 bases between the two ends. This CDR3 reads CASSVELAIYNEQFF. The CDR3 bases are TGTGCCAGCAGCGTAGAACTAGCTATCTACAATGAGCAGTTCTTC.

This chain links TRBV29-1 with TRBJ2-3, with 11 bases that match TRBD2. V was clipped by 6 bases and J by 1 base; unmatched bases: 12. CDR1 SQVTM and CDR2 ANQGSEA come from the germline V gene. The CDR3 contains 17 residues. For the CDR3, the DNA is TGCAGCGTCGAGGGAACTAGCGGGGGCGGTGGCACAGATACGCAGTATTTT. Its protein is CSVEGTSGGGGTDTQYF.

J is TRBJ2-5 and V is TRBV12-3 or TRBV12-4; D is tentatively TRBD1 or TRBD2 (6 bases each). The V end was cut by 3 bases, the J end by 1 base, with 15 bases between. This CDR3 region has 16 residues. CDR3 bases: TGTGCCAGCAGTTTTCTCATATGGGGGGCCCAAGAGACCCAGTACTTC. Translating it yields CASSFLIWGAQETQYF.

The chain couples TRBV20-1 to TRBJ2-5; 11 nucleotides align to TRBD2. Trimming took 3 bases from V and 5 from J; bases not matched to a gene: 5. This CDR3 is 14 amino acids long. The germline V gene encodes CDR1 DFQATT and CDR2 SNEGSKA (reference sequence). The CDR3 DNA is TGCAGTGCTAGGTCTAGCGGGGGGATGGAGACCCAGTACTTC. Translated: CSARSSGGMETQYF.

This clonotype was found a few times. The chain employs TRBV28 and TRBJ1-4; D remains unclear. The V gene's germline CDR1 is MDHEN and CDR2 SYDVKM. Trimming cost V 7 bases and J 5 bases, with 17 bases left between them. The CDR3 extends over 15 amino acids. This CDR3 reads CASKTTQAPNEKLFF. The DNA of the CDR3 is TGTGCCAGCAAAACGACACAAGCCCCGAATGAAAAACTGTTTTTT.

This clonotype was observed a few times. The rearrangement links TRBV3-1 to TRBJ2-7; 7 bases are a match to TRBD2. Germline-derived CDR1 and CDR2 are LGHDT and YNNKEL (reference sequence). CDR3 length: 15 residues. Germline trimming cut 3 bases from V and 3 bases from J; bases unmatched to any gene: 8. DNA of the CDR3: TGTGCCAGCAGCCACCAAGGGCCGGGAGGCTACGAGCAGTACTTC. Its protein product is CASSHQGPGGYEQYF.

This clonotype was detected a few times. The rearrangement joins TRBV12-3 or TRBV12-4 to TRBJ2-7; perhaps TRBD1 as D (6 bases). V shed 6 bases and J shed 4 bases, with 13 bases lying between them. The CDR3 spans 13 residues. CDR3 sequence reads: CASSPIRGYEQYF. DNA of the CDR3: TGTGCCAGCAGCCCCATAAGGGGGTACGAGCAGTACTTC.

The rearrangement links TRBV6-5 to TRBJ2-1; 7 positions agree with TRBD2. In germline, CDR1 is MNHEY, CDR2 SVGAGI. The junction had 4 bases not matched to a gene; V was cut back by 0 bases and J by 5 bases. The CDR3 contains 15 residues. CDR3 protein: CASSYSRDYDNEQFF. CDR3 DNA sequence: TGTGCCAGCAGTTACTCGAGGGACTATGACAATGAGCAGTTCTTC.